One sample yielded the 32 T cell receptor beta chains listed below, sequenced in a study of blood T cell repertoires in COVID-19. Generated by immunoSEQ multiplex PCR, the TCRdb table keeps only in-frame clones and is missing some. The sample consists of 140,000 or so clones, less than 85% of them appearing once. The sequenced material came from PBMCs or T cells enriched from blood (not recorded which). The receptors here all came from a young woman who had been exposed to COVID-19.

The chain couples TRBV7-2 to TRBJ2-4; a weak D match, TRBD2 (6 bases). CDR1 and CDR2 from the germline V gene are SGHTA and FQGNSA. The CDR3 extends over 14 amino acids. Trimming pared 6 bases from V and 8 bases from J, leaving 17 bases between. The CDR3 spells CASRPGGALDIQYF. The CDR3 DNA reads as TGTGCCAGCAGACCCGGGGGAGCTTTGGACATTCAGTACTTC.

The chain carries TRBV2 and TRBJ1-1; no clear D. Deletions cut 4 bases from V and 1 base from J, with 16 bases between. The CDR3 sequence is 16 residues long. Germline V gene lookup returns CDR1 SNHLY and CDR2 FYNNEI. The CDR3, as DNA: TGTGCCAGCAGTGTGGACCCCCATGGGAGGAACACTGAAGCTTTCTTT. Translation: CASSVDPHGRNTEAFF.

The J gene is TRBJ2-1, the V gene TRBV9; TRBD1 matches 7 bases. The V gene's germline CDR1 is SGDLS and CDR2 YYNGEE. V was clipped by 1 base and J by 5 bases; unmatched bases: 6. The CDR3 is 15 residues long. CDR3 protein: CASSVTGEQNNEQFF. CDR3 sequence (DNA): TGTGCCAGCAGCGTAACAGGGGAACAGAACAATGAGCAGTTCTTC. Supplemented by reference TRBV9 and TRBJ2-1, the full variable domain reads DSGVTQTPKHLITATGQRVTLRCSPRSGDLSVYWYQQSLDQGLQFLIQYYNGEERAKGNILERFSAQQFPDLHSELNLSSLELGDSALYFCASSVTGEQNNEQFFGPGTRLTVL.

This sequence joins TRBV29-1 and TRBJ2-1; 10 nucleotides match TRBD2. The ends lost 1 base at V and 4 bases at J; junction bases unmatched: 4. The germline V gene has CDR1 SQVTM and CDR2 ANQGSEA. The CDR3 covers 15 residues. For the CDR3, the DNA is TGCAGCGTTGAAGGAAAACTAGCGGGATACAATGAGCAGTTCTTC. Its protein is CSVEGKLAGYNEQFF.

The V and J genes are TRBV28 and TRBJ2-7, with D possibly matching TRBD1 (5 bases). The V gene's germline CDR1 is MDHEN and CDR2 SYDVKM. The CDR3 is 14 amino acids. V dropped 6 bases and J dropped 0 bases, with 12 bases sitting between them. CDR3 region: CASRWQGSSYEQYF. For the CDR3, the DNA is TGTGCCAGCAGGTGGCAGGGCTCCTCCTACGAGCAGTACTTC.

This chain links TRBV11-2 with TRBJ2-1; D possibly corresponds to TRBD1 (6 bases). Trimming took 2 bases from V and 0 from J, leaving 11 bases between them. This CDR3 region has 16 residues. Germline CDR1 is SGHAT and CDR2 is FQNNGV. The chain's CDR3 is CASSLQGSFSYNEQFF. CDR3 bases: TGTGCCAGCAGCTTACAGGGGTCCTTCTCCTACAATGAGCAGTTCTTC.

V usage is TRBV29-1 and J usage is TRBJ2-1; 10 bases agree with TRBD2. J lost 9 bases, V lost 5 bases, and 10 bases had no gene match. The CDR3 contains 14 residues. Germline V CDR1 and CDR2: SQVTM, ANQGSEA. CDR3 residues: CSVLGASGRVEQFF. CDR3 in DNA: TGCAGCGTTCTTGGCGCTAGCGGGAGAGTTGAGCAGTTCTTC.

The J gene is TRBJ2-7, the V gene TRBV5-1, with 9 bases aligning to TRBD2. Per germline, CDR1 SGHRS and CDR2 YFSETQ. J gave up 2 bases and V 4 bases, and 7 bases lay outside the gene matches. This CDR3 comprises 15 residues. The CDR3: CASSKNSGRPYEQYF. CDR3 nucleotide sequence: TGCGCCAGCAGCAAAAACAGCGGGAGGCCCTACGAGCAGTACTTC.

The rearrangement links TRBV10-3 to TRBJ2-1; D not certain. The length of the CDR3 is 13 residues. V gave up 6 bases and J gave up 5 bases, with 11 bases separating them. CDR1 and CDR2 from the germline V gene are ENHRY and SYGVKD. Here the CDR3 DNA reads TGTGCCATCAGCTTGAACAGAGACAATGAGCAGTTCTTC. It codes for CAISLNRDNEQFF.

CDR3 DNA: TGTGCCAGCGCCTACACGGGAGGCACTCATAGCAATCAGCCCCAGCATTTT. Translated: CASAYTGGTHSNQPQHF. The genes are TRBV18 and TRBJ1-5; D unresolved. The CDR3 spans 17 residues. CDR1 KGHSH and CDR2 LQKENI come from the germline V gene. V lost 8 bases, J lost 0 bases, and 20 bases lay in between.

Written as DNA, the CDR3 is TGTGCCAGCAGGATGGGGGGACAGCCCCAGCATTTT. As protein: CASRMGGQPQHF. The chain uses TRBV7-9 and TRBJ1-5; tentative D call: TRBD1 (5 bases). Germline CDR1 is SEHNR and CDR2 is FQNEAQ (reference sequence). V was clipped by 6 bases and J by 7 bases, with 10 bases between them. CDR3 length: 12 amino acids. Complete variable domain (other parts from reference TRBV7-9 and TRBJ1-5): DTGVSQNPRHKITKRGQNVTFRCDPISEHNRLYWYRQTLGQGPEFLTYFQNEAQLEKSRLLSDRFSAERPKGSFSTLEIQRTEQGDSAMYLCASRMGGQPQHFGDGTRLSIL.

The rearrangement links TRBV2 to TRBJ2-7; the match to TRBD2 covers 8 bases. CDR1 SNHLY and CDR2 FYNNEI come from the germline V gene. The CDR3 extends over 13 amino acids. J gave up 3 bases and V 6 bases, and 4 bases lay outside the gene matches. The CDR3 region has the DNA TGTGCCAGCAGCCGGACTAGCTACTACGAGCAGTACTTC. This gives the protein CASSRTSYYEQYF.

The gene calls are TRBV3-1 (or the pseudogene TRBV3-2) and TRBJ2-1; tentatively, D is TRBD2 (6 bases). The CDR3 has 13 amino acids. The V and J ends lost 0 bases and 11 bases respectively, with 11 bases between them. CDR1 is LGHDT, CDR2 YNNKEL, per germline (reference sequence). CDR3: CASSQDEEGKQFF. Here the CDR3 DNA reads TGTGCCAGCAGCCAAGATGAGGAGGGGAAGCAGTTCTTC.

This rearrangement joins TRBV7-3 to TRBJ2-3; D call uncertain. The germline V and J ends were trimmed by 3 bases and 7 bases, with 5 bases remaining between them. Germline lookup yields CDR1 SGHTA and CDR2 FQGTGA. The CDR3 consists of 11 residues. The CDR3: CASSFLYTQYF. DNA for the CDR3: TGTGCCAGCAGCTTTCTATATACGCAGTATTTT.

This chain connects TRBV30 to TRBJ2-4; 7 bases map to TRBD2. CDR1 and CDR2 (germline): GTSNPN, SVGIG (reference sequence). After removal of 3 bases from V and 7 bases from J, the junction contained 0 bases not matched to a gene. The CDR3 totals 11 residues. This chain's CDR3 is CAWSGGNIQYF. Here the CDR3 DNA reads TGTGCCTGGAGCGGGGGGAACATTCAGTACTTC.

This sequence joins TRBV9 and TRBJ2-5; TRBD1 aligns across 7 bases. The CDR3 extends over 15 amino acids. The germline V gene has CDR1 SGDLS and CDR2 YYNGEE. J gave up 3 bases and V 3 bases, and 8 bases lay outside the gene matches. CDR3 protein: CASSDQPGTEETQYF. In DNA, the CDR3 is TGTGCCAGCAGCGACCAACCCGGGACAGAAGAGACCCAGTACTTC. The full variable domain, its missing parts supplied by reference TRBV9 and TRBJ2-5, is DSGVTQTPKHLITATGQRVTLRCSPRSGDLSVYWYQQSLDQGLQFLIQYYNGEERAKGNILERFSAQQFPDLHSELNLSSLELGDSALYFCASSDQPGTEETQYFGPGTRLLVL.

This clone has only one observation. V is TRBV5-4 and J is TRBJ2-7; TRBD2 is a possible D gene (6 bases). Germline CDR1 SGHNT, CDR2 YYREEE (reference sequence). The CDR3 is made up of 14 amino acids. Between the trimmed V and J ends, which lost 3 bases and 2 bases, there was a span of 12 bases. CDR3 nucleotides: TGTGCCAGCAGCTCGGGGACTCGCGCCTACGAGCAGTACTTC. This encodes CASSSGTRAYEQYF. Complete variable domain (other parts from reference TRBV5-4 and TRBJ2-7): ETGVTQSPTHLIKTRGQQVTLRCSSQSGHNTVSWYQQALGQGPQFIFQYYREEENGRGNFPPRFSGLQFPNYSSELNVNALELDDSALYLCASSSGTRAYEQYFGPGTRLTVT.

The chain is built from TRBV6-5 and TRBJ2-6, with a weak D call TRBD1 (6 bases). The CDR3 contains 16 residues. Trimming left V 2 bases short and J 0 bases short, with 8 bases between. Germline V CDR1 and CDR2: MNHEY, SVGAGI. The CDR3 region has the DNA TGTGCCAGCAGTTACACAGGGATCTCTGGGGCCAACGTCCTGACTTTC. The encoded protein is CASSYTGISGANVLTF.

The J gene is TRBJ1-1, the V gene TRBV19; D perhaps matches TRBD1 (5 bases). V was cut by 7 bases and J by 1 base, with 10 bases left in between. The CDR3 is made up of 13 amino acids. Germline values: CDR1 LNHDA, CDR2 SQIVND (reference sequence). Here the CDR3 reads CASNYRRNTEAFF. CDR3 bases: TGTGCCAGTAACTACAGGCGGAACACTGAAGCTTTCTTT.

This rearrangement joins TRBV5-8 to TRBJ1-5; a weak D match, TRBD1 (5 bases). The CDR3 runs to 15 residues. Germline loops: CDR1 SGHTS, CDR2 YDEGEE. V was cut by 0 bases and J by 0 bases, with 7 bases left in between. The CDR3 protein is CASSLGQISNQPQHF. For the CDR3, the DNA is TGTGCCAGCAGCTTGGGACAGATTAGCAATCAGCCCCAGCATTTT.

The rearrangement uses TRBV7-3 and TRBJ2-1, with 8 bases lining up with TRBD1. Germline values: CDR1 SGHTA, CDR2 FQGTGA. Trimming removed 5 bases from V and 1 base from J; junction bases left unmatched: 4. This CDR3 has 15 amino acids. CDR3: CASSHGQGSYNEQFF. CDR3 coding DNA: TGTGCCAGCAGCCACGGACAGGGTTCCTACAATGAGCAGTTCTTC.

This clone has just one count. The V gene is TRBV7-2, the J gene TRBJ1-2, with 11 bases lining up with TRBD1. Germline V gene lookup returns CDR1 SGHTA and CDR2 FQGNSA. The CDR3 is 15 residues long. With V trimmed by 6 bases and J by 2 bases, 5 bases remained unmatched. This CDR3 reads CASRAGTGGNYGYTF. CDR3 coding DNA: TGTGCCAGCAGGGCGGGGACAGGGGGGAACTATGGCTACACCTTC. Together with reference TRBV7-2 and TRBJ1-2, the CDR3 gives the full variable domain: GAGVSQSPSNKVTEKGKDVELRCDPISGHTALYWYRQSLGQGLEFLIYFQGNSAPDKSGLPSDRFSAERTGGSVSTLTIQRTQQEDSAVYLCASRAGTGGNYGYTFGSGTRLTVV.

This clone has just a few counts. V gene TRBV4-1 combines with J gene TRBJ2-7; no clear D. V lost 0 bases to trimming and J lost 6 bases, with 3 bases between them. Germline-derived CDR1 and CDR2 are MGHRA and YSYEKL. This CDR3 spans 11 amino acids. CDR3 nucleotides: TGCGCCAGCAGCCAAGACCGCGAGCAGTACTTC. This encodes CASSQDREQYF.

The chain recombines TRBV18 with TRBJ1-1; 7 nucleotides line up with TRBD1. Germline-derived CDR1 and CDR2 are KGHSH and LQKENI. This CDR3 has 15 residues. Unmatched junction bases numbered 3, after V lost 2 bases and J lost 0 bases. In DNA form, the CDR3 reads TGTGCCAGCTCACCATGGCAGGGGGTGAACACTGAAGCTTTCTTT. Translation gives CASSPWQGVNTEAFF.

The table lists this clone with a few counts. J is TRBJ2-7 and V is TRBV6-2 or TRBV6-3; D is perhaps TRBD2 (5 bases). In germline, CDR1 is MNHEY, CDR2 SVGEGT. The V gene lost 1 base and the J gene lost 4 bases, with 14 bases spanning the gap. The CDR3 totals 15 residues. CDR3 bases: TGTGCCAGCAGTTACTGGGGAGAAGTAGTTTACGAGCAGTACTTC. It specifies CASSYWGEVVYEQYF.

V gene TRBV6-6 combines with J gene TRBJ1-6; the match to TRBD1 covers 7 bases. The CDR3 length is 15 residues. Germline lookup yields CDR1 MNHNY and CDR2 SVGAGI (reference sequence). V lost 0 bases to trimming and J lost 10 bases; unmatched junction nucleotides: 6. The CDR3 sequence: CASSYSVQGRSPLHF. The CDR3 coding sequence is TGTGCCAGCAGTTACTCGGTACAGGGGCGCTCACCCCTCCACTTT.

The J gene is TRBJ2-1, the V gene TRBV14; 7 nucleotides match TRBD2. Trimming cost V 4 bases and J 4 bases; bases outside gene matches: 7. CDR1 is SGHDN and CDR2 is FVKESK in the germline V gene. The CDR3 sequence is 15 residues long. The CDR3 here is CASSPEASGYNEQFF. CDR3 in DNA: TGTGCCAGCAGCCCCGAGGCTAGCGGATACAATGAGCAGTTCTTC.

This clone was counted only a few times. The chain joins TRBV7-2 to TRBJ2-1; 8 bases match TRBD2. The CDR3 consists of 16 residues. Trimming took 6 bases from V and 0 from J; bases not matched to a gene: 7. Per the germline V gene, CDR1 is SGHTA and CDR2 is FQGNSA. CDR3 DNA: TGTGCCAGCAGATTACTAGCGGATAGCTCCTACAATGAGCAGTTCTTC. This sequence encodes CASRLLADSSYNEQFF.

In its sample, this clone was seen once. The V and J genes are TRBV6-1 and TRBJ1-1; weak D call: TRBD1 (5 bases). CDR1 MNHNS and CDR2 SASEGT come from the germline V gene. The CDR3 runs 15 residues. Trimming shortened V by 2 bases and J by 3 bases, and 13 bases separated the two germline ends. CDR3 in amino acids: CASSEILGRYTEAFF. In DNA, the CDR3 is TGTGCCAGCAGTGAAATTTTGGGGCGATACACTGAAGCTTTCTTT.

This chain uses TRBV7-8 with TRBJ2-6; D might be TRBD1 (5 bases). This CDR3 spans 17 amino acids. Germline lookup yields CDR1 SGHVS and CDR2 FQNEAQ. Trimming took 3 bases from V and 0 from J, leaving 12 bases between them. CDR3 region: CASSLPDKSSGANVLTF. The CDR3, as DNA: TGTGCCAGCAGCTTGCCGGACAAAAGCTCTGGGGCCAACGTCCTGACTTTC.

The chain has TRBV11-3 and TRBJ2-1, with TRBD1 identical over 8 bases. Trimming took 0 bases from V and 7 from J; bases not matched to a gene: 8. The CDR3 extends over 16 amino acids. Germline CDR1 and CDR2: SGHNT and YENEEA. The CDR3 loop reads CASSLEQGGSGNEQFF. The DNA for the CDR3 is TGTGCCAGCAGCTTAGAACAGGGGGGATCAGGGAATGAGCAGTTCTTC.

This clone was recorded only once. The chain recombines TRBV5-1 with TRBJ2-3, with 8 bases aligning to TRBD1. The CDR3 sequence is 16 residues long. The trim removed 3 bases at V and 14 bases at J, leaving 20 bases unmatched. In germline, CDR1 is SGHRS, CDR2 YFSETQ. CDR3 protein: CASSWGQDSGLSPLYF. The CDR3 DNA is TGCGCCAGCAGCTGGGGACAGGATTCGGGCCTCTCCCCATTGTATTTT.